This TCR beta chain appears in the sequencing data of a study of cytomegalovirus exposure and HLA in healthy donors. Notes on the study in general: In a later analysis, HLA-C alleles had the fewest associated TCRs, DRB1 alleles the most. Researchers had no immune exposure information except CMV serostatus available.

The V gene's germline CDR1 is SGDLS and CDR2 YYNGEE. The CDR3 runs to 15 residues. The V and J ends lost 3 bases and 7 bases, in that order; junction bases with no gene match: 7. Points on this clone: As yet, its antigen is unknown.

A multiplex PCR was run with 60 Vbeta primers and 13 Jbeta primers. Measured with immunoSEQ multiplex PCR; TCRdb has only the in-frame clones, and not every one. The sample contains 180,000 or so clones, over 70% of which appear only once. The gene calls are TRBV9 and TRBJ1-2, with 12 bases matching TRBD1. The clonotype originates from a man aged 18 to 30 in good health and CMV-seronegative. The specimen was PBMCs. The CDR3 protein is CASSERGQGAGGYTF. The CDR3 DNA reads TGTGCCAGCAGCGAGAGGGGACAGGGGGCGGGTGGCTACACCTTC.